The 30 T cell receptor beta chains below all came from one sample that was sequenced in a study of Ad26.COV2.S vaccination and SARS-CoV-2 variants. As to treatment: roughly 20 received Ad26.COV2.S at low or high dose, single or two shots; 5 received placebo; per-sample allocation not given. The investigators took samples on day 63 after the first vaccine or placebo injection. Only in-frame clones appear in the TCRdb table, and some are missing; sequencing was by immunoSEQ multiplex PCR. This table has 380,000 or so clones, 88% appearing once. Sequenced material: peripheral blood, taken in a trial of Ad26.COV2.S vaccine versus placebo. The receptors were sampled from a person aged 18-60 years who received the Ad26.COV2.S COVID-19 vaccine or a placebo.

The chain has TRBV29-1 and TRBJ1-1; D unclear. V lost 2 bases and J lost 1, with 8 bases in between. CDR3 size: 13 residues. Germline assignment: CDR1 SQVTM and CDR2 ANQGSEA. As DNA, the CDR3 is TGCAGCGTTGAATCGGTCACGAACACTGAAGCTTTCTTT. Translating it yields CSVESVTNTEAFF. Combining the CDR3 with reference TRBV29-1 and TRBJ1-1 gives the whole variable domain SAVISQKPSRDICQRGTSLTIQCQVDSQVTMMFWYRQQPGQSLTLIATANQGSEATYESGFVIDKFPISRPNLTFSTLTVSNMSPEDSSIYLCSVESVTNTEAFFGQGTRLTVV.

The rearrangement uses TRBV7-9 and TRBJ2-3; 9 bases agree with TRBD2. Germline V gives CDR1 SEHNR, CDR2 FQNEAQ (reference sequence). This CDR3 contains 17 residues. The V gene end was trimmed by 5 bases and the J gene end by 3 bases; junction bases not matched to a gene: 12. DNA for the CDR3: TGTGCCAGCAGCCCGGCGGGGGGGCTGGAAGGTACAGATACGCAGTATTTT. Amino acid sequence: CASSPAGGLEGTDTQYF.

The chain carries TRBV6-5 and TRBJ1-2; 9 bases are a match to TRBD1. V lost 3 bases, J lost 4 bases, and 6 bases stayed unmatched. Per the germline V gene, CDR1 is MNHEY and CDR2 is SVGAGI. CDR3 length equals 15 residues. The CDR3, as DNA: TGTGCCAGCAGTTATCCCGGGACAGGGTTCTATGGCTACACCTTC. Its protein product is CASSYPGTGFYGYTF.

The rearrangement joins TRBV6-4 to TRBJ2-7; 11 bases are a match to TRBD1. The CDR3 extends over 14 amino acids. Germline loops: CDR1 MRHNA, CDR2 SNTAGT. Trimming removed 6 bases from V and 7 bases from J; junction bases left unmatched: 8. The CDR3 nucleotides are TGTGCCAGCAGCGCGGGGGACAGGGGGTCTGAGCAGTACTTC. Its translation: CASSAGDRGSEQYF.

The J gene is TRBJ2-5, the V gene TRBV6-2 or TRBV6-3; the D is unclear. Germline assignment: CDR1 MNHEY and CDR2 SVGEGT. The ends were cut back, 1 base at V and 0 bases at J, with 3 bases in the middle. The CDR3 is made up of 13 amino acids. The CDR3 sequence: CASSYLYQETQYF. The DNA of the CDR3 is TGTGCCAGCAGTTACTTGTACCAAGAGACCCAGTACTTC.

The V call is TRBV11-2, the J call TRBJ2-7, with 9 bases identical to TRBD1. Trimming removed 5 bases from V and 3 bases from J; junction bases left unmatched: 14. In germline, CDR1 is SGHAT, CDR2 FQNNGV. The CDR3 length is 17 residues. CDR3 sequence (DNA): TGTGCCAGCAGCCCTTCTGCGGGACAGGGATTCAGCTACGAGCAGTACTTC. Protein product: CASSPSAGQGFSYEQYF. The full variable domain, with the rest looked up from reference TRBV11-2 and TRBJ2-7, is EAGVAQSPRYKIIEKRQSVAFWCNPISGHATLYWYQQILGQGPKLLIQFQNNGVVDDSQLPKDRFSAERLKGVDSTLKIQPAKLEDSAVYLCASSPSAGQGFSYEQYFGPGTRLTVT.

This clone was picked up a small number of times. This rearrangement joins TRBV30 to TRBJ1-5, with D hard to call. Germline values: CDR1 GTSNPN, CDR2 SVGIG (reference sequence). The V end lost 5 bases, the J end lost 6 bases, and 14 bases lay between the germline ends. The CDR3 is 13 amino acids. CDR3 DNA: TGTGCCTGGGGCCCGACATCCGGTCAGCCCCAGCATTTT. This gives the protein CAWGPTSGQPQHF.

V and J are TRBV18 and TRBJ2-7; the D gene is possibly TRBD1 (5 bases). V shed 2 bases and J shed 7 bases, with 21 bases lying between them. The CDR3 runs 16 residues. The V gene's germline CDR1 is KGHSH and CDR2 LQKENI. Here the CDR3 DNA reads TGTGCCAGCTCACCAGGGGCGAGTTCCCCTTATAAAGAGCAGTACTTC. This gives the protein CASSPGASSPYKEQYF. Full variable domain (outside the CDR3, taken from reference TRBV18 and TRBJ2-7): NAGVMQNPRHLVRRRGQEARLRCSPMKGHSHVYWYRQLPEEGLKFMVYLQKENIIDESGMPKERFSAEFPKEGPSILRIQQVVRGDSAAYFCASSPGASSPYKEQYFGPGTRLTVT.

The V gene is TRBV7-3, the J gene TRBJ1-1; the D gene is possibly TRBD1 (5 bases). The germline gives CDR1 SGHTA, CDR2 FQGTGA. V lost 6 bases and J lost 1, with 9 bases in between. The CDR3 sequence is 13 residues long. The CDR3 protein is CASRSQGNTEAFF. CDR3 in DNA: TGTGCCAGCAGATCCCAGGGGAACACTGAAGCTTTCTTT. The whole variable domain, remainder taken from reference TRBV7-3 and TRBJ1-1, is GAGVSQTPSNKVTEKGKYVELRCDPISGHTALYWYRQSLGQGPEFLIYFQGTGAADDSGLPNDRFFAVRPEGSVSTLKIQRTERGDSAVYLCASRSQGNTEAFFGQGTRLTVV.

The rearrangement uses TRBV7-6 and TRBJ2-7; 10 bases match TRBD1. The junction had 6 bases not matched to a gene; V was cut back by 1 base and J by 6 bases. CDR1 is SGHVS, CDR2 FNYEAQ, per germline. The CDR3 is 15 amino acids. CDR3 bases: TGTGCCAGCAGCTTAGGGGACAGGGGTGTGCGCGAGCAGTACTTC. Protein product: CASSLGDRGVREQYF.

This CDR3 is CSVLIRTSYEQYF. CDR3 sequence (DNA): TGCAGCGTTCTTATCCGGACCTCCTACGAGCAGTACTTC. The chain employs TRBV29-1 and TRBJ2-7, with no clear D. The CDR3 runs 13 residues. From germline, CDR1 is SQVTM and CDR2 ANQGSEA. V was pared by 5 bases and J by 0 bases, with 11 bases between.

The chain recombines TRBV5-4 with TRBJ2-5; 11 bases map to TRBD1. This CDR3 is 14 amino acids long. Germline CDR1 reads SGHNT; CDR2 reads YYREEE (reference sequence). Trimming took 3 bases from V and 5 from J; bases not matched to a gene: 3. The CDR3 DNA sequence: TGTGCCAGCAGCTGGACAGGGGGCCGGGAGACCCAGTACTTC. This encodes CASSWTGGRETQYF.

The chain recombines TRBV6-6 with TRBJ1-2, with D hard to call. The CDR3 runs 10 residues. Germline CDR1 MNHNY, CDR2 SVGAGI (reference sequence). The ends were cut back, 2 bases at V and 7 bases at J, with 2 bases in the middle. The CDR3 is CASSYGGYTF. As DNA, the CDR3 is TGTGCCAGCAGTTACGGTGGCTACACCTTC.

The genes are TRBV3-1 (or the pseudogene TRBV3-2) and TRBJ2-4, with 7 bases fitting TRBD1. Germline CDR1 and CDR2: LGHDT and YNNKEL (reference sequence). J was trimmed by 1 base and V by 1 base; bases with no gene match: 13. There are 19 residues in the CDR3. CDR3 sequence: CASSQVKARGLGAKNIQYF. The CDR3 DNA reads as TGTGCCAGCAGCCAAGTAAAAGCGAGGGGGCTGGGGGCCAAAAACATTCAGTACTTC.

In this sample, this clone turned up once. The chain is built from TRBV28 and TRBJ2-7; D is possibly TRBD2 (6 bases). Germline-derived CDR1 and CDR2 are MDHEN and SYDVKM. CDR3 length: 13 residues. The germline V and J ends were trimmed by 4 bases and 3 bases, with 10 bases remaining between them. CDR3 in amino acids: CASSSGDFYEQYF. CDR3 in DNA: TGTGCCAGCAGTTCGGGGGACTTCTACGAGCAGTACTTC.

CDR3 sequence: CASSEGTSGRYKYF. The CDR3, as DNA: TGTGCCAGCAGCGAGGGGACTAGCGGGAGGTATAAGTACTTC. V gene TRBV7-9 combines with J gene TRBJ2-4; 15 nucleotides line up with TRBD2. This CDR3 is built from 14 residues. J was trimmed by 14 bases and V by 5 bases; bases with no gene match: 7. CDR1 SEHNR and CDR2 FQNEAQ come from the germline V gene (reference sequence).

The chain carries TRBV7-8 and TRBJ1-1, with no clear D. This CDR3 has 13 amino acids. V was cut by 4 bases and J by 2 bases, with 8 bases left in between. CDR1 SGHVS and CDR2 FQNEAQ come from the germline V gene. The CDR3 region is CASSYKENTEAFF. DNA for the CDR3: TGTGCCAGCAGCTACAAGGAAAACACTGAAGCTTTCTTT.

J is TRBJ1-5 and V is TRBV5-1, with no clear D. Trimming removed 2 bases at V and 3 bases at J, with 9 bases between. The CDR3 length is 14 residues. Germline V gene sequence: CDR1 SGHRS, CDR2 YFSETQ. As DNA, the CDR3 is TGCGCCAGCAGCTTTGGACCGAACAATCAGCCCCAGCATTTT. It is translated as CASSFGPNNQPQHF.

This chain uses TRBV29-1 with TRBJ2-7; D might be TRBD1 (5 bases). Trimming took 8 bases from V and 4 from J, leaving 21 bases between them. This CDR3 is 14 amino acids long. Germline V gene data show CDR1 as SQVTM and CDR2 as ANQGSEA. This CDR3 is CSFTKGNGPYEQYF. The CDR3 coding sequence is TGCAGCTTCACCAAGGGGAACGGCCCTTACGAGCAGTACTTC.

The chain carries TRBV7-3 and TRBJ1-2; 10 bases are shared with TRBD1. With 5 bases clipped from V and 8 bases from J, the junction kept 11 bases outside the gene matches. CDR1 is SGHTA and CDR2 is FQGTGA in the germline V gene. This CDR3 region has 15 residues. In nucleotides, the CDR3 is TGTGCCAGCAGCGCGTCCGGGACAGGGGTCTACGGCTACACCTTC. This encodes CASSASGTGVYGYTF. The complete variable domain, with remaining parts taken from reference TRBV7-3 and TRBJ1-2, reads GAGVSQTPSNKVTEKGKYVELRCDPISGHTALYWYRQSLGQGPEFLIYFQGTGAADDSGLPNDRFFAVRPEGSVSTLKIQRTERGDSAVYLCASSASGTGVYGYTFGSGTRLTVV.

The genes are TRBV5-5 and TRBJ2-7; weak D call: TRBD2 (5 bases). CDR1 and CDR2 (germline): SGHKS, YYEKEE (reference sequence). The V gene lost 6 bases and the J gene lost 2 bases, with 15 bases spanning the gap. The CDR3 has 14 residues. DNA of the CDR3: TGTGCCAGCATTCTGGACGAGGGCCCCTACGAGCAGTACTTC. As protein: CASILDEGPYEQYF. Together with reference TRBV5-5 and TRBJ2-7, the CDR3 gives the full variable domain: DAGVTQSPTHLIKTRGQQVTLRCSPISGHKSVSWYQQVLGQGPQFIFQYYEKEERGRGNFPDRFSARQFPNYSSELNVNALLLGDSALYLCASILDEGPYEQYFGPGTRLTVT.

This sequence joins TRBV19 and TRBJ1-4; 7 bases map to TRBD1. V lost 8 bases and J lost 8; bases outside the gene matches: 14. Germline values: CDR1 LNHDA, CDR2 SQIVND (reference sequence). This CDR3 has 15 amino acids. The CDR3 sequence: CASDKGGMVREKLFF. CDR3 in DNA: TGTGCCAGTGACAAAGGGGGCATGGTGCGGGAAAAACTGTTTTTT.

J is TRBJ2-7 and V is TRBV2; tentatively, D is TRBD2 (5 bases). The germline V and J ends were trimmed by 10 bases and 5 bases, with 18 bases remaining between them. This CDR3 has 13 amino acids. Looked up from germline, CDR1 is SNHLY and CDR2 is FYNNEI. The CDR3: CATWAIGIDEQYF. The CDR3 DNA sequence: TGTGCCACCTGGGCTATCGGGATCGACGAGCAGTACTTC.

The CDR3 region has the DNA TGTGCCAGCAGCCAAGGACCCACAGGGAACACCGGGGAGCTGTTTTTT. Amino acids: CASSQGPTGNTGELFF. This chain links TRBV5-6 with TRBJ2-2, with D possibly TRBD1 on 5 matching bases. Trimming stripped 4 bases from V and 1 base from J, with 14 bases between. The CDR3 has 16 amino acids. Germline lookup yields CDR1 SGHDT and CDR2 YYEEEE.

CDR3 amino acids: CASSMDASGTGELFF. The CDR3 bases are TGTGCCAGTAGTATGGATGCTAGCGGGACCGGGGAGCTGTTTTTT. The rearrangement links TRBV19 to TRBJ2-2; 8 bases are a match to TRBD2. Trimming removed 3 bases from V and 5 bases from J; junction bases left unmatched: 5. The CDR3 spans 15 residues. Germline V gene lookup returns CDR1 LNHDA and CDR2 SQIVND (reference sequence).

V gene TRBV10-3 combines with J gene TRBJ1-1, with D unclear. V shed 10 bases and J shed 1 base, with 10 bases lying between them. In germline, CDR1 is ENHRY, CDR2 SYGVKD. The CDR3 has 12 amino acids. The CDR3: CATRHQNTEAFF. DNA for the CDR3: TGTGCCACCCGCCACCAGAACACTGAAGCTTTCTTT.

The V call is TRBV27, the J call TRBJ2-3; 13 nucleotides align to TRBD2. The J segment lost 7 bases and the V segment lost 6 bases, leaving 7 bases of the junction unmatched. Germline CDR1 reads MNHEY; CDR2 reads SMNVEV (reference sequence). There are 15 residues in the CDR3. The CDR3 nucleotides are TGTGCCAGCAGCAATACTAGCGGGAGGGCTAATACGCAGTATTTT. It yields the protein CASSNTSGRANTQYF.

V usage is TRBV5-5 and J usage is TRBJ2-2; D may correspond to TRBD1 or TRBD2 (6 bases each). The germline V gene encodes CDR1 SGHKS and CDR2 YYEKEE (reference sequence). Deletions cut 6 bases from V and 4 bases from J, with 16 bases between. The CDR3 extends over 15 amino acids. Here the CDR3 reads CASNIGGGRTGELFF. The CDR3 bases are TGTGCCAGCAATATAGGAGGGGGTCGCACCGGGGAGCTGTTTTTT.

The V and J genes are TRBV19 and TRBJ2-7; D ambiguous. V shed 5 bases and J shed 4 bases, with 6 bases lying between them. CDR1 LNHDA and CDR2 SQIVND come from the germline V gene (reference sequence). This CDR3 spans 11 amino acids. The CDR3 DNA reads as TGTGCCAGTAGTGGCCTATACGAGCAGTACTTC. Amino acid sequence: CASSGLYEQYF.

The rearrangement uses TRBV11-3 and TRBJ2-1; the match to TRBD1 covers 8 bases. The germline V gene has CDR1 SGHNT and CDR2 YENEEA. V gave up 4 bases and J gave up 5 bases; unmatched junction bases: 13. The CDR3 loop spans 17 amino acids. CDR3 DNA sequence: TGTGCCAGCAGCTCGCAGGACAGGGAGTCACCAAACAATGAGCAGTTCTTC. Its protein product is CASSSQDRESPNNEQFF.